The rows below give T cell receptor beta chains drawn from one sample of a study of blood T cell repertoires in COVID-19. Data came from immunoSEQ multiplex PCR; TCRdb stores just in-frame clones and leaves some out. The sample contains around 31,000 clones, roughly nine tenths of which appear only once. Sequenced input: peripheral blood. The source of these receptors is an elderly man with acute or convalescent COVID-19. The CDR3 runs from the conserved cysteine through the conserved F or W. The D gene is left open where the match is weak. Clone size is given for some rows only: seen once, a few or many times, or a class if the clone is expanded.

D gene	J gene	clone size	V gene	CDR3 DNA	CDR3 protein
-	TRBJ1-1	few	TRBV27	TGTGCCAGCAGTTTAGGGCCAGTGCCTAACACTGAAGCTTTCTTT	CASSLGPVPNTEAFF
-	TRBJ1-5	-	TRBV28	TGTGCCAGCAGTTGGGGCGGGGCGACTAGCAATCAGCCCCAGCATTTT	CASSWGGATSNQPQHF
TRBD1	TRBJ1-1	-	TRBV6-1	TGTGCCAGCAGTGAGCCGGGACAGGGGGCTCAGGGCACTGAAGCTTTCTTT	CASSEPGQGAQGTEAFF
-	TRBJ1-2	-	TRBV5-4	TGTGCCAGCAGCTTGGTGTTGCGGCCCAGGGGATTTGGCTACACCTTC	CASSLVLRPRGFGYTF
-	TRBJ1-6	-	TRBV4-2	TGTGCCAGCAGCCACAGGGAGGTCTATAATTCACCCCTCCACTTT	CASSHREVYNSPLHF
-	TRBJ2-3	-	TRBV7-2	TGTGCCAGCAGCATCCTCGCGGGAGCGGAGGGGGCAGATACGCAGTATTTT	CASSILAGAEGADTQYF
-	TRBJ1-4	-	TRBV6-5	TGTGCCAGCAGACCTGCGGGGGGAGGGAGTGAAAAACTGTTTTTT	CASRPAGGGSEKLFF
-	TRBJ1-2	-	TRBV3-1/TRBV3-2	TGTGCCAGCAGCCAGGGGACTACTCTAGGGGTGGGCTACACCTTC	CASSQGTTLGVGYTF
-	TRBJ1-4	few	TRBV28	TGTGCCAGCAGTTTGGTGACAACAACTAATGAAAAACTGTTTTTT	CASSLVTTTNEKLFF
TRBD2	TRBJ2-1	-	TRBV5-1	TGCGCCAGCAGCTTGGCTAGCGGGGCTAACAATGAGCAGTTCTTC	CASSLASGANNEQFF
-	TRBJ1-1	-	TRBV7-2	TGTGCCAGCAGCTTATGGGCCCAGAACACTGAAGCTTTCTTT	CASSLWAQNTEAFF
TRBD2	TRBJ2-3	-	TRBV19	TGTGCCAGTAGTATAAGGGGACTAGCGGACACAGATACGCAGTATTTT	CASSIRGLADTDTQYF
TRBD2	TRBJ2-2	-	TRBV29-1	TGCAGCGCCGCGGGAGTGGAAGCCGGGGAGCTGTTTTTT	CSAAGVEAGELFF
-	TRBJ2-5	-	TRBV25-1	TGTGCCAGCAGTGAATACGGGGGAGGTCAAGAGACCCAGTACTTC	CASSEYGGGQETQYF
-	TRBJ2-3	-	TRBV11-2	TGTGCCAGCAGCTTCGGAGGGACTAGCACAGATACGCAGTATTTT	CASSFGGTSTDTQYF
TRBD1	TRBJ1-6	-	TRBV15	TGTGCCACCAGCAGAGATCGGACAGGGACGGGTTCACCCCTCCACTTT	CATSRDRTGTGSPLHF
TRBD2	TRBJ2-1	-	TRBV18	TGTGCCAGCTCACTAAACGGACTAGCGGGAGTATCCTACAATGAGCAGTTCTTC	CASSLNGLAGVSYNEQFF
TRBD2	TRBJ2-1	-	TRBV4-1	TGCGCCAGCAGCCAAGAAAGTCCGACTAGCGGGTACAATGAGCAGTTCTTC	CASSQESPTSGYNEQFF
TRBD1	TRBJ1-2	once	TRBV5-1	TGCGCCAGCAGCTTTGGGGGGACCGGGACAGCCTATGGCTACACCTTC	CASSFGGTGTAYGYTF
TRBD1	TRBJ1-5	once	TRBV5-5	TGTGCCAGCAGTTTGGACAGGCGCAATCAGCCCCAGCATTTT	CASSLDRRNQPQHF